The entry that follows covers one T cell receptor beta chain sequence. No fewer than 5.5 micrograms of total RNA were isolated from every sample. The data stem from a study of blood T cells in healthy people across ages. Study overall: There was about one barcoded beta molecule captured by template switching per two T cells.

This CDR3 contains 15 residues. V lost 3 bases and J 1 base, leaving 16 bases between the germline ends. Germline-derived CDR1 and CDR2 are DFQATT and SNEGSKA (reference sequence). The authors ran a second PCR of 7 to 11 cycles using a sample-barcoded 5' primer and a J-beta primer mix. TCRdb re-called the 5' RACE reads through MiXCR, storing one row per CDR3 protein. The repertoire holds fewer than 900,000 distinct CDR3 sequences, approximately 39% seen once, with around a fifth in the top ten. This TCR was recovered from a woman aged 60-75 years in good health. The source material was blood. The V gene is TRBV20-1, the J gene TRBJ2-7; D might be TRBD1 (6 bases). Here the CDR3 DNA reads TGCAGTGCTAGCCAGACAAGGACAGATTCCTACGAGCAGTACTTC. This encodes CSASQTRTDSYEQYF.